The entry below gives a single T cell receptor (beta chain) sequence along with its context. Here immunoSEQ multiplex PCR was the method, and the copy in TCRdb shows in-frame clones only, minus some. The sample includes about 240,000 clones, about four fifths of them seen just once. These data are taken from a study of blood T cell repertoires in COVID-19. On the study more broadly: Researchers got acute and convalescent COVID-19 samples from the United States, Italy and Spain. Nucleic acid was either cDNA or gDNA, and it came from T cells, B-cell-depleted T cells, or PBMCs.

Trimming cost V 5 bases and J 4 bases; bases outside gene matches: 13. The CDR3 spans 17 residues. Germline values: CDR1 LGHNA, CDR2 YNFKEQ. Individuals aged about 18 to 90 years were recruited from some 26 US areas. The V call is TRBV4-2, the J call TRBJ2-3, with 9 positions matching TRBD2. The sample comprised PBMCs or T cells enriched from blood (not recorded which). This sequence originates from a woman aged 40 to 50 who had been exposed to COVID-19. The CDR3 DNA follows: TGTGCCAGCAGCGTCGGGCAAGGCGGGGGGGCGGCAGATACGCAGTATTTT. Its translation: CASSVGQGGGAADTQYF.